This record covers a single T cell receptor beta chain. Study processing details: Estimation of nucleated cell counts was performed using reference gene primer amplification. Clones were read by immunoSEQ multiplex PCR, and TCRdb kept only the in-frame ones, dropping some. That table supplies the V and J calls and clone size; D and trimming were determined from the DNA. The sample contains some 300,000 clones, around 90% of which appear only once. J gave up 12 bases and V 6 bases, and 17 bases lay outside the gene matches. The CDR3 sequence is 16 residues long. The germline CDR1 and CDR2 sequences are MDHEN and SYDVKM. This record comes from a study of blood T cell repertoires in COVID-19. Study context: COVID-19 samples, acute and convalescent, were from the United States, Italy and Spain. PBMCs, B-cell-depleted T cells, or T cells were the source of the cDNA or gDNA that made up the material.

This rearrangement joins TRBV28 to TRBJ2-1, with 10 bases lining up with TRBD1. The TCR sequence derives from a man between 70 and 80 years old with acute or convalescent COVID-19. The sequenced material came from peripheral blood. The CDR3 nucleotides are TGTGCCAGCAGGCCTCACGGGACAGGGGACCGTCGTTGGCAGTTCTTC. It encodes CASRPHGTGDRRWQFF. Together with reference TRBV28 and TRBJ2-1, the CDR3 gives the full variable domain: DVKVTQSSRYLVKRTGEKVFLECVQDMDHENMFWYRQDPGLGLRLIYFSYDVKMKEKGDIPEGYSVSREKKERFSLILESASTNQTSMYLCASRPHGTGDRRWQFFGPGTRLTVL.